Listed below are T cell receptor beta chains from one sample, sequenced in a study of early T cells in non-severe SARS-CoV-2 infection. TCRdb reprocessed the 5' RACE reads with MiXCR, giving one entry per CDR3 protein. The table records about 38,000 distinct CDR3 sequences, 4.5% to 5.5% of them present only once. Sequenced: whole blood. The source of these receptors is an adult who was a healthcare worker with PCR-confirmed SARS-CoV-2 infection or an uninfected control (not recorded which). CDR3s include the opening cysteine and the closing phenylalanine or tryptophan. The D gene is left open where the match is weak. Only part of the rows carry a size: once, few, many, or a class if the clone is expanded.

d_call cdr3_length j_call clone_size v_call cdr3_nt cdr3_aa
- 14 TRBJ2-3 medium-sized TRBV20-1 TGCAGTGCTAGGTGGCAGGTGATCACAGATACGCAGTATTTT CSARWQVITDTQYF
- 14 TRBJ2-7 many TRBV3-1 TGTGCCAGCAGCCAAGCTAACTTCGCCTACGAGCAGTACTTC CASSQANFAYEQYF
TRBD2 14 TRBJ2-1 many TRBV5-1 TGCGCCAGCAGGGGACTAAGCGGGCTTAATGAGCAGTTCTTC CASRGLSGLNEQFF
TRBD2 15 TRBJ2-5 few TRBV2 TGTGCCAGCAACGACCTCGCGGGGGGGCGAGAGACCCAGTACTTC CASNDLAGGRETQYF
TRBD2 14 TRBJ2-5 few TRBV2 TGTGCCAGCAGTGACGGGACTAGAGTAGAGACCCAGTACTTC CASSDGTRVETQYF
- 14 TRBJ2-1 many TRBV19 TGTGCCAGTAAATCAGGGGGGCCCTACAATGAGCAGTTCTTC CASKSGGPYNEQFF
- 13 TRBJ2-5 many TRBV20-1 TGCAGTGCTAGCCGGGGAGACATAAAGACCCAGTACTTC CSASRGDIKTQYF
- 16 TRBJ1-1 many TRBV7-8 TGTGCCAGCAGCCGGGTGGGTGGACAGATGAACACTGAAGCTTTCTTT CASSRVGGQMNTEAFF
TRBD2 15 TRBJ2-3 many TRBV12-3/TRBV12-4 TGTGCCAGCAGGAACTCGTGGGACTACACAGATACGCAGTATTTT CASRNSWDYTDTQYF
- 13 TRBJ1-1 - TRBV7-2 TGTGCCAGCAACCCGAGGGGCGGCACTGAAGCTTTCTTT CASNPRGGTEAFF
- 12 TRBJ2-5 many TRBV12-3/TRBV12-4 TGTGCCAGCAGCCAGACTAGAGGGACCCAGTACTTC CASSQTRGTQYF
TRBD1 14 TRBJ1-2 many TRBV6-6 TGTGCCAGCAGTTGGGGACAGTTTGACTATGGCTACACCTTC CASSWGQFDYGYTF
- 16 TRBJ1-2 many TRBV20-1 TGCAGTGCTGAGGTCTTGTCCTGGGGCGAAAACTATGGCTACACCTTC CSAEVLSWGENYGYTF
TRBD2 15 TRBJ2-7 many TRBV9 TGTGCCAGCAGCACTCTAGCGGGGGGAGATTACGAGCAGTACTTC CASSTLAGGDYEQYF
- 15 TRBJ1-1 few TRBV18 TGTGCCAGCTCACCTCGGACGGAGGGGAACACTGAAGCTTTCTTT CASSPRTEGNTEAFF
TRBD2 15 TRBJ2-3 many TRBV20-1 TGCAGTGCTAGTGGAGCGGGGGGTTTCACAGATACGCAGTATTTT CSASGAGGFTDTQYF
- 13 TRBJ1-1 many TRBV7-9 TGTGCCAGCAGCTCGGACGGACTCACTGAAGCTTTCTTT CASSSDGLTEAFF
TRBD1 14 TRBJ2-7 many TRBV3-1 TGTGCCAGCAGCTTAAGGACAGGGGACGACGAGCAGTACTTC CASSLRTGDDEQYF
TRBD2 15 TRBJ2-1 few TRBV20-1 TGCAGTGCTAAAGGGTCTAGCGGGGGGTTAAATGAGCAGTTCTTC CSAKGSSGGLNEQFF
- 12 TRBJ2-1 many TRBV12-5 TGTGCTAGTGGTTTGCCAAGTAATGAGCAGTTCTTC CASGLPSNEQFF
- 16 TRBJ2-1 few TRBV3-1 TGTGCCAGCAGCCGCTCAGGTCGGGTCCTACACAATGAGCAGTTCTTC CASSRSGRVLHNEQFF
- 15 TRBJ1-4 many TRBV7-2 TGTGCCAGCGCCCCCTCACTGAGTGGATCCGAAAAACTGTTTTTT CASAPSLSGSEKLFF
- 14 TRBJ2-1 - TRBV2 TGTGCCAACTCGCCGGGACTCATATACAATGAGCAGTTCTTC CANSPGLIYNEQFF
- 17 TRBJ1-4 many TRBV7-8 TGTGCCAGCAGCATGTTCTCGCAGGGCGAGGATAATGAAAAACTGTTTTTT CASSMFSQGEDNEKLFF
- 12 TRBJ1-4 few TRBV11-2 TGTGCCAGCAGCTTAGACCGCCGAAAACTGTTTTTT CASSLDRRKLFF
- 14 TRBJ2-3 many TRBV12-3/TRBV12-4 TGTGCCAGCAGTCCCCAGTGGTCGGCAGATACGCAGTATTTT CASSPQWSADTQYF
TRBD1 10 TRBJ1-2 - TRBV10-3 TGTGCCACGGGACAGAGCGGCTACACCTTC CATGQSGYTF
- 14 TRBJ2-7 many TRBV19 TGTGCCAGTAGTGAAAACGGAATTTCCTACGAGCAGTACTTC CASSENGISYEQYF
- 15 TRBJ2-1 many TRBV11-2 TGTGCCAGCAGCATAAAGGGAGAAGCCTACAATGAGCAGTTCTTC CASSIKGEAYNEQFF
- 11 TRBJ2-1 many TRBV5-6 TGTGTCAGCAGCTTGGGGGGTGAGCAGTTCTTC CVSSLGGEQFF
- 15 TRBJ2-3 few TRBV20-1 TGCAGTGCTAGAGATAGTGGCACCAGCACAGATACGCAGTATTTT CSARDSGTSTDTQYF
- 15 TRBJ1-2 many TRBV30 TGTGCCTGGAAGAAAACATCGAGGCTTTATCTTGGCTACACCTTC CAWKKTSRLYLGYTF
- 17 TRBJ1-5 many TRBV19 TGTGCCAGTAGTATTTTCCCGGTCTCAGGGACCAATCAGCCCCAGCATTTT CASSIFPVSGTNQPQHF
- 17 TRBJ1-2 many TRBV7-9 TGTGCCAGCAGCCCGGACGGCGGGGGTTTTGGTAACTATGGCTACACCTTC CASSPDGGGFGNYGYTF
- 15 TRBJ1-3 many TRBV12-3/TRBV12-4 TGTGCCAGCAGTAGGCCAAGGGGTGGTGGAAACACCATATATTTT CASSRPRGGGNTIYF
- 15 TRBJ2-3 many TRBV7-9 TGTGCCAGCAGCTTAGCCCAGGGTGGCACAGATACGCAGTATTTT CASSLAQGGTDTQYF
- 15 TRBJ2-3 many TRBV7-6 TGTGCCAGCAGCTCCTCGGGACTTACCACAGATACGCAGTATTTT CASSSSGLTTDTQYF
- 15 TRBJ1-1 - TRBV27 TGTGCCAGCAGTTTCCAAACGGGGGTATACACTGAAGCTTTCTTT CASSFQTGVYTEAFF
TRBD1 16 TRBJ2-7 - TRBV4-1 TGCGCCAGCAGCGCCGGAAAAAGGACAGGGGCCTACGAGCAGTACTTC CASSAGKRTGAYEQYF
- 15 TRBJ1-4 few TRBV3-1 TGTGCCAGCAGTTTCTCCGGCGGGGTAGGGGAAAAACTGTTTTTT CASSFSGGVGEKLFF
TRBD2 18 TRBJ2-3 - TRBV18 TGTGCCAGCTCATCCTCGTGGGGACTAGCGGGGGTGCAAGATACGCAGTATTTT CASSSSWGLAGVQDTQYF
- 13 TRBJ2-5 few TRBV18 TGTGCCAGCTCACCAAGGGGCGGAGAGACCCAGTACTTC CASSPRGGETQYF
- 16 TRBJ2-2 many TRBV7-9 TGTGCCAGCAGCTTAGCTCCGGGCTTCAACACCGGGGAGCTGTTTTTT CASSLAPGFNTGELFF
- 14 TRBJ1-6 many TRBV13 TGTGCCAGCAGCTCAAGCAGGGATAATTCACCCCTCCACTTT CASSSSRDNSPLHF
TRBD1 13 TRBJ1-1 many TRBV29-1 TGCAGCGCCAGGACAGGTCTGAACACTGAAGCTTTCTTT CSARTGLNTEAFF
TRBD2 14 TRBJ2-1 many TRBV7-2 TGTGCCAGCAGCCCTAGCGGGACTTTATATGAGCAGTTCTTC CASSPSGTLYEQFF
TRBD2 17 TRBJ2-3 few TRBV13 TGTGCCAGCAGCTTATACGGACTAGTGGTGGGCACAGATACGCAGTATTTT CASSLYGLVVGTDTQYF
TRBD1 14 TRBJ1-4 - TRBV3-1 TGTGCCAGCAGCCGAAGGGACAGGAATGAAAAACTGTTTTTT CASSRRDRNEKLFF
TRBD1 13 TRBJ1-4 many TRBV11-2 TGTGCCAGCAGCAATAACAGGGGTGAAAAACTGTTTTTT CASSNNRGEKLFF
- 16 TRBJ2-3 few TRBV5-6 TGTGCCAGCAGCTCGGTAGGGGGAACTAGCACAGATACGCAGTATTTT CASSSVGGTSTDTQYF
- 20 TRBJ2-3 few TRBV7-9 TGTGCCAGCAGCGGTTCGCCCCAGCCTTTTGAGTGGGTGAGCACAGATACGCAGTATTTT CASSGSPQPFEWVSTDTQYF
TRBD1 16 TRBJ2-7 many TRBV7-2 TGTGCCAGCAGCTTAGGACCGGGACAGGGACCCTACGAGCAGTACTTC CASSLGPGQGPYEQYF
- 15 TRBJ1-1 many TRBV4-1 TGCGCCAGCAGCCAATACGGGGGGGAATGGACTGAAGCTTTCTTT CASSQYGGEWTEAFF
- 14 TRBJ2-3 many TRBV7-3 TGTGCCAGCAGCTACGGCGGGACAACAGATACGCAGTATTTT CASSYGGTTDTQYF
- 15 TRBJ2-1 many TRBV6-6 TGTGCCAGCAGCAAGGGACTCGCGTTGTACGATGAGCAGTTCTTC CASSKGLALYDEQFF
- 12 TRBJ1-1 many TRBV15 TGTGCCACCAGCAGAGTACCCGGTGAAGCTTTCTTT CATSRVPGEAFF
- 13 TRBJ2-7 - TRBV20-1 TGCAGTGCTAGCTACTCCCGCGTAGACGAGCAGTACTTC CSASYSRVDEQYF
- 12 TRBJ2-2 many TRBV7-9 TGTGCCAGCAGCTTAGTAGGCGGGGAGCTGTTTTTT CASSLVGGELFF
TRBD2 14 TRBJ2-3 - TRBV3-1 TGTGCCAGCAGTGGCGGGAGAGGCACAGATTCGCAGTATTTT CASSGGRGTDSQYF